The entry that follows covers one T cell receptor beta chain sequence. Assay: immunoSEQ multiplex PCR; the TCRdb copy retains only in-frame clones and omits some. The sample carries roughly 99,000 clones, 80% to 90% recorded once. Treatment given: preoperative locoregional IRX-2 cytokine immunotherapy. Preoperative locoregional IRX-2 cytokine immunotherapy was tested in the phase Ib source study. These data originate in a study of preoperative IRX-2 immunotherapy in early breast cancer. The origin of this receptor is a human donor with breast cancer. Sequenced here: tumor tissue, sampled after IRX-2 immunotherapy.

Here the CDR3 reads CASSPDRDYGYTF. The DNA of the CDR3 is TGTGCCAGTAGTCCTGACAGGGACTATGGCTACACCTTC. The chain carries TRBV19 and TRBJ1-2; 7 bases are shared with TRBD1. Unmatched junction bases numbered 3, after V lost 5 bases and J lost 3 bases. This CDR3 contains 13 residues. Germline V lookup: CDR1 LNHDA, CDR2 SQIVND (reference sequence).